This is a list of T cell receptor beta chains from one sample in a study of blood T cell repertoires in COVID-19. Repertoires were generated with immunoSEQ multiplex PCR, while TCRdb's copy carries only in-frame clones and drops some. The repertoire holds about 230,000 clones, with 65% to 90% as singletons. The sequencing sample was made of peripheral blood. Source of these receptors: a woman in her 50s with acute or convalescent COVID-19. The CDR3 runs from the conserved cysteine through the conserved F or W. Each record gives: J gene, clone size, D gene, CDR3 length, V gene, CDR3 DNA, CDR3 protein. A D gene is named only where the DNA matches it firmly. A row's size may be missing; if present it is once, few, many or a size class.

TRBJ2-2 few TRBD1 19 TRBV12-5 TGTGCTAGTGGTTTTTCGTCGGACGCCTACAGGGGAATCACCGGGGAGCTGTTTTTT CASGFSSDAYRGITGELFF
TRBJ1-2 few TRBD1 16 TRBV6-5 TGTGCCAGCAGTAACTTTCGACAGGGGGGAAACTATGGCTACACCTTC CASSNFRQGGNYGYTF
TRBJ2-5 NA TRBD1 14 TRBV7-3 TGTGCCAGCAGCCTGGGACAGGGGATGGAGACCCAGTACTTC CASSLGQGMETQYF
TRBJ1-6 NA TRBD1 15 TRBV7-8 TGTGCCAGCAGCTTGGGGACAGGGAGGTCGACACCCCTCCACTTT CASSLGTGRSTPLHF
TRBJ1-2 NA TRBD1 15 TRBV6-5 TGTGCCAGCAGTCTCTCTCGGACAGGCTTCGATGGCTACACCTTC CASSLSRTGFDGYTF
TRBJ2-7 NA NA 11 TRBV30 TGTGCCGGAGGGATCTCCTACGAGCAGTACTTC CAGGISYEQYF
TRBJ1-6 NA NA 15 TRBV2 TGTGCCAGCAGCAAGGAGAGCTCCTATAATTCACCCCTCCACTTT CASSKESSYNSPLHF
TRBJ2-6 once NA 17 TRBV30 TGTGCCTGGAGTGTACAACGGGTAATCTCTGGGGCCAACGTCCTGACTTTC CAWSVQRVISGANVLTF
TRBJ2-2 once NA 13 TRBV21-1 TGTGCCAGCAGCAAGGGACATCCCGGGGAGCTGTTTTTT CASSKGHPGELFF
TRBJ2-1 NA TRBD2 16 TRBV9 TGTGCCAGCAGCCCTCCCCTAGCGGGGGGGGGCAATGAGCAGTTCTTC CASSPPLAGGGNEQFF
TRBJ1-5 NA NA 14 TRBV7-9 TGTGCCAGCAGCTTAGACCAGAGCAATCAGCCCCAGCATTTT CASSLDQSNQPQHF
TRBJ1-1 once NA 13 TRBV1 TGCACCAGCAGCTTTCAGGGGTGGACTGAAGCTTTCTTT CTSSFQGWTEAFF
TRBJ2-7 few NA 14 TRBV28 TGTGCCAGCAGTCCTCCATGGACAGCCTACGAGCAGTACTTC CASSPPWTAYEQYF